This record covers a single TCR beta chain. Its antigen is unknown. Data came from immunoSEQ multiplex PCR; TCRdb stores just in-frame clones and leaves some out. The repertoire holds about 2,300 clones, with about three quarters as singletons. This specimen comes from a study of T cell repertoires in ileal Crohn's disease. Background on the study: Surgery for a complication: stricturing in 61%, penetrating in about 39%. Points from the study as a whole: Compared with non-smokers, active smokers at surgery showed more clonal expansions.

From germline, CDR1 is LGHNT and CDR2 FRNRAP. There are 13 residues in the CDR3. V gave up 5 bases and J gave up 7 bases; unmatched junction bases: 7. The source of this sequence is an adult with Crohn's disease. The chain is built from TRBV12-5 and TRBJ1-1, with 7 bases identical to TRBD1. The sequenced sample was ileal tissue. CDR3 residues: CASGLDRVSEAFF. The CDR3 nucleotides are TGTGCTAGTGGTCTTGACAGGGTTAGTGAAGCTTTCTTT.